This entry describes one TCR beta chain. Seattle enrolled patients during active infection and tracked them longitudinally. Original processing notes: By means of reference gene primer amplification, nucleated cell counts were estimated. The table came from immunoSEQ multiplex PCR; TCRdb's copy has only in-frame clones and leaves some out. For V, J and clone size, that table is used; D and trimming come from the DNA. The sample has 130,000 to 150,000 clones, 80% to 90% seen once. The data originate from a study of blood T cell repertoires in COVID-19. On the study more broadly: Acute and convalescent COVID-19 specimens originated in the United States, Italy and Spain. Sources were T cells, B-cell-depleted T cells, or PBMCs; the material itself was cDNA or gDNA.

Trimming at V came to 7 bases and at J to 2 bases, leaving 5 bases not matched to a gene. The CDR3 has 13 residues. This chain connects TRBV12-3 or TRBV12-4 to TRBJ2-7, with 7 bases aligning to TRBD1. Sequencing was performed on peripheral blood. The sequence derives from a woman aged 55-70 years with COVID-19, enrolled during active disease. CDR3 amino acids: CASKRDSTYEQYF. CDR3 coding DNA: TGTGCCAGCAAAAGGGACAGTACCTACGAGCAGTACTTC.